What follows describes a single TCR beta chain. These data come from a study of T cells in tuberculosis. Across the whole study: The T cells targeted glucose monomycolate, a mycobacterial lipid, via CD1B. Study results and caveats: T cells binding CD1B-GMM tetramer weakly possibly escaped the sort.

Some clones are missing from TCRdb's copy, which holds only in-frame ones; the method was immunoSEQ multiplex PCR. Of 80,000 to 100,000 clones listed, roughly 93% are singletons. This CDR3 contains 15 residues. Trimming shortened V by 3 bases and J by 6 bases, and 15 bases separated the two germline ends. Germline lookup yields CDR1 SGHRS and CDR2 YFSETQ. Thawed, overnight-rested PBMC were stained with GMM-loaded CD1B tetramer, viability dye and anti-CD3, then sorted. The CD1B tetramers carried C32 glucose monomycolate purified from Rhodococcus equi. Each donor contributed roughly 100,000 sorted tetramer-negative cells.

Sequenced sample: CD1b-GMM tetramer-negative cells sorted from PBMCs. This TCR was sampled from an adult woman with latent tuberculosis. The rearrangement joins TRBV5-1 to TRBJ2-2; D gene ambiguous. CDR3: CASSYQVGFPGELFF. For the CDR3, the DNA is TGCGCCAGCAGCTATCAGGTTGGGTTTCCCGGGGAGCTGTTTTTT.